The present entry profiles one T cell receptor (beta chain) with its context. Only in-frame clones appear in the TCRdb table, and some are missing; sequencing was by immunoSEQ multiplex PCR. The repertoire consists of roughly 100,000 clones, with 80% to 95% occurring once and the leading ten covering 1.2%. This sample was included in a study of T cell responses to AZD1222 COVID-19 vaccine. Background on the study: Pooling of second doses given at about 4 or about 12 weeks was done.

Germline V gives CDR1 SGHTA, CDR2 FQGTGA. V gave up 2 bases and J gave up 8 bases, with 10 bases separating them. The CDR3 has 13 residues. The TCR originated in an adult in good health. This chain uses TRBV7-3 with TRBJ2-1; a possible D gene is TRBD2 (6 bases). Sample: peripheral blood, taken on day 0 of AZD1222 vaccination. The DNA of the CDR3 is TGTGCCAGCAGCTTATCGGGAGATTATGAGCAGTTCTTC. This codes for CASSLSGDYEQFF.